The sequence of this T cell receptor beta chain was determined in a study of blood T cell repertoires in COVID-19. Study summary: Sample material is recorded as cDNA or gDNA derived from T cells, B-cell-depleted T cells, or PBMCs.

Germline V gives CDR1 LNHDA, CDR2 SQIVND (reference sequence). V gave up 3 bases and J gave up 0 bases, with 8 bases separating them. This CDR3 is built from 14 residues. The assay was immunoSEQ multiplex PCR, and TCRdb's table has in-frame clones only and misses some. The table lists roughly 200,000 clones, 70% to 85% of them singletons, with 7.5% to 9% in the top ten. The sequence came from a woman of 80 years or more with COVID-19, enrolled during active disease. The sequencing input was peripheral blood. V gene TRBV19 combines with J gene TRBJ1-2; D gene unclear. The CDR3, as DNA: TGTGCCAGTAGTATTGATCGAGCTAACTATGGCTACACCTTC. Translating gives CASSIDRANYGYTF.